Listed below are T cell receptor beta chains from one sample, sequenced in a study of regulatory T cells in long-lasting Graves disease. TCRdb used MiXCR to reprocess the multiplex PCR reads, holding one entry per CDR3 protein. Altogether roughly 490,000 distinct CDR3 sequences are present, under 25% being singletons, with the ten largest covering about an eighth. The source was peripheral blood mononuclear cells (PBMCs), collected when the disease was refractory, from a patient treated with antithyroid drugs. The receptors originated from a female donor with Graves disease. Each CDR3 is given with its conserved first and last residue. D genes are given only for firm matches. Clone size is stated in some rows and not others, as once, few, many or a class when expanded.

-	TRBJ2-1	-	TRBV19	TGTGCCAGTAGGGACGCGAGCCGTAATGAGCAGTTCTTC	CASRDASRNEQFF
TRBD1	TRBJ2-7	many	TRBV20-1	TGCAGTGCTACCGGGACAGTGGCCCAGTACTTC	CSATGTVAQYF
-	TRBJ1-2	few	TRBV7-2	TGTGCCAGCAGCTTAAATTCGATGCTAGTAAACTATGGCTACACCTTC	CASSLNSMLVNYGYTF
TRBD1	TRBJ2-7	many	TRBV6-2/TRBV6-3	TGTGCCAGCAGTTACGACCGCGGACAGGGGTCTATGCCCTACGAGCAGTACTTC	CASSYDRGQGSMPYEQYF
-	TRBJ1-5	many	TRBV6-1	TGTGCCAGTATGGACAGATCCAATCAGCCCCAGCATTTT	CASMDRSNQPQHF
-	TRBJ1-1	few	TRBV7-3	TGTGCCAGCAGCTTAATGGGGGAGGCCACTGAAGCTTTCTTT	CASSLMGEATEAFF
TRBD1	TRBJ2-7	many	TRBV28	TGTGCCAGCAGTTTAGACAGGGGGTTCGAGCAGTACTTC	CASSLDRGFEQYF
-	TRBJ1-1	-	TRBV5-1	TGCGCCAGCAGCTTGGCCGCCAAAGGGGCTGAAGCTTTCTTT	CASSLAAKGAEAFF
-	TRBJ1-1	-	TRBV20-1	TGCAGTGCCACCACCCGGGTTAACACTGAAGCTTTCTTT	CSATTRVNTEAFF
-	TRBJ2-7	-	TRBV19	TGTGCCAGTAGTATGAGACAGGACGAGATCTACGAGCAGTACTTC	CASSMRQDEIYEQYF
TRBD1	TRBJ1-2	-	TRBV6-1	TGTGCCAGCAGACGCAGGGGGCTTAACTATGGCTACACCTTC	CASRRRGLNYGYTF
TRBD1	TRBJ2-7	many	TRBV27	TGTGCCAGCAGAGGAAGAAAAGGACAGGGTTCACACGAGCAGTACTTC	CASRGRKGQGSHEQYF
TRBD2	TRBJ2-3	-	TRBV7-2	TGTGCCAGCAGCGGGACTAGCGGGGGAAGTACGCAGTATTTT	CASSGTSGGSTQYF
-	TRBJ1-1	many	TRBV20-1	TGCAGTGCTAGGCCACAGGAGGTAACTGAAGCTTTCTTT	CSARPQEVTEAFF
-	TRBJ2-7	few	TRBV14	TGTGCTAGCAGCCAAGTTCTAGCATCCGAGCAGTACTTC	CASSQVLASEQYF
-	TRBJ1-5	many	TRBV20-1	TGCAGTGCCCCCGAAGGACAACCTCATCAGCCCCAGCATTTT	CSAPEGQPHQPQHF
TRBD2	TRBJ2-7	-	TRBV7-3	TGTGCCAGCAGCTTCGGGACTAGCGAGCAGTACTTC	CASSFGTSEQYF
-	TRBJ1-1	-	TRBV20-1	TGCAGTACGAGAAACGTGGGGGCGAACACTGAAGCTTTCTTT	CSTRNVGANTEAFF
-	TRBJ1-3	-	TRBV6-5	TGTGCCAGCAGTTACGGGCAGGGCAACACCATATATTTT	CASSYGQGNTIYF
-	TRBJ2-3	-	TRBV9	TGTGCCAGCAGCGCTTCACCAGATACGCAGTATTTT	CASSASPDTQYF
-	TRBJ1-6	-	TRBV5-6	TGTGCCAGCAGCTTGGATGATGGGGCGGATTCACCCCTCCACTTT	CASSLDDGADSPLHF
-	TRBJ2-5	many	TRBV6-1	TGTGCCAGCAGGCGGGAAGAGACCCAGTACTTC	CASRREETQYF
-	TRBJ1-5	few	TRBV27	TGTGCCAGCAGTCCAAGGGACAATAATCAGCCCCAGCATTTT	CASSPRDNNQPQHF
-	TRBJ2-7	-	TRBV5-1	TGCGCCAGCAGCTTGGAGGGGGGCAGGAGTTTAAGGGAGCAGTACTTC	CASSLEGGRSLREQYF
TRBD1	TRBJ1-4	few	TRBV6-2/TRBV6-3	TGTGCCAGCAGTAACGGGGGGCAGGGGGCTGAAAAACTGTTTTTT	CASSNGGQGAEKLFF
TRBD1	TRBJ2-2	once	TRBV18	TGTGCCAGCTCACCGACAATAACAGGGGGCACCGGGGAGCTGTTTTTT	CASSPTITGGTGELFF
-	TRBJ1-6	-	TRBV15	TGTGCCACCAGCAGGGATTATTCACCCCTCCACTTT	CATSRDYSPLHF
-	TRBJ2-5	few	TRBV4-1	TGCGCCAGCAGCCAAGCCAGGGGGGAGGAGACCCAGTACTTC	CASSQARGEETQYF
-	TRBJ2-7	few	TRBV6-5	TGTGCCAGCAGTTACCTCGGGGCCTACGAGCAGTACTTC	CASSYLGAYEQYF
-	TRBJ1-2	many	TRBV12-3/TRBV12-4	TGTGCCAGCAACCGCCCCATTACAGCAACGAACCATGGCTACACCTTC	CASNRPITATNHGYTF
-	TRBJ1-2	many	TRBV2	TGTGCCAGTAGGACCAAGGGCGGTTGGAACTATGGCTACACCTTC	CASRTKGGWNYGYTF
-	TRBJ2-7	few	TRBV6-1	TGTGCCAGCCAACTCGGGCAGGGGAGGTACGAGCAGTACTTC	CASQLGQGRYEQYF
TRBD1	TRBJ1-2	many	TRBV2	TGTGCCAGCCAGGGACAGGTCGCCTATGGCTACACCTTC	CASQGQVAYGYTF
-	TRBJ2-7	few	TRBV5-1	TGCGCCAGCAGCTTGGATTTACAGGGTACGGTTTTATCCTACGAGCAGTACTTC	CASSLDLQGTVLSYEQYF
-	TRBJ1-1	few	TRBV29-1	TGCAGCGTTGACAGGGGAGTAACTGAAGCTTTCTTT	CSVDRGVTEAFF
-	TRBJ1-1	many	TRBV2	TGTGCCAGCCTTCCTGACCAGAACACTGAAGCTTTCTTT	CASLPDQNTEAFF
-	TRBJ1-5	many	TRBV6-1	TGTGCCAGCAGTGAATTCGGAGGCAATCAGCCCCAGCATTTT	CASSEFGGNQPQHF
-	TRBJ2-7	-	TRBV6-1	TGTGCCAGCATTGCCGTCCACTACTCCTACGAGCAGTACTTC	CASIAVHYSYEQYF
TRBD1	TRBJ2-7	-	TRBV7-8	TGTGCCAGCAGCCCCAAGGGACAGTTACTTTCCTACGAGCAGTACTTC	CASSPKGQLLSYEQYF
-	TRBJ1-2	once	TRBV7-9	TGTGCCAGCAGCTCTACAATACCCGGCTACACCTTC	CASSSTIPGYTF
TRBD1	TRBJ1-5	-	TRBV6-1	TGTGCCAGCAAAGGGGACAGGCCAAATCAGCCCCAGCATTTT	CASKGDRPNQPQHF
-	TRBJ2-5	many	TRBV12-3/TRBV12-4	TGTGCCAGTCGTTCCGGAGAGACCCAGTACTTC	CASRSGETQYF
-	TRBJ1-1	-	TRBV7-2	TGTGCCAGCACCTTGGCAGTGAACACTGAAGCTTTCTTT	CASTLAVNTEAFF
TRBD1	TRBJ2-5	many	TRBV12-3/TRBV12-4	TGTGCCAGCAGTTGGACAGGGGGTTCTAGAGAGACCCAGTACTTC	CASSWTGGSRETQYF
-	TRBJ2-2	-	TRBV5-1	TGCGCCAGCAACGAAGGGGCCGCGAACACCGGGGAGCTGTTTTTT	CASNEGAANTGELFF
-	TRBJ2-2	once	TRBV20-1	TGCAGTGCTGGCGAGACAGCCTACACCGGGGAGCTGTTTTTT	CSAGETAYTGELFF
TRBD2	TRBJ2-3	-	TRBV12-3/TRBV12-4	TGTGCCATCACCCAAACTAGCGGTCTCACAGATACGCAGTATTTT	CAITQTSGLTDTQYF
TRBD2	TRBJ2-3	-	TRBV10-3	TGTGCCATCAGTGTAACGCCTAGCGGGGGGTCCAGCACAGATACGCAGTATTTT	CAISVTPSGGSSTDTQYF
TRBD2	TRBJ2-5	few	TRBV18	TGTGCCAGCTCACCTGCGGGACTAGCAGCCGAGACCCAGTACTTC	CASSPAGLAAETQYF
TRBD1	TRBJ1-1	-	TRBV30	TGTGCCTGGAGTGAGGGGACAGGTATGAACACTGAAGCTTTCTTT	CAWSEGTGMNTEAFF
TRBD1	TRBJ2-1	-	TRBV29-1	TGCAGCGTTGTCCGGACAGGGGGGAATGAGCAGTTCTTC	CSVVRTGGNEQFF
TRBD2	TRBJ2-1	-	TRBV11-3	TGTGCCAGCAGCTTAGGGAGCGATAGCGGGGGGGCTATTGAGCAGTTCTTC	CASSLGSDSGGAIEQFF
-	TRBJ2-5	many	TRBV30	TGTGCCTGGAGTGTACTGGGGGAGACCCAGTACTTC	CAWSVLGETQYF
-	TRBJ1-5	few	TRBV29-1	TGCAGCGTTGGGGCAGGGAATAGCAATCAGCCCCAGCATTTT	CSVGAGNSNQPQHF
-	TRBJ1-2	-	TRBV7-2	TGTGCCAGCAGCTTAGCGCGGGTTCGGTATGGCTACACCTTC	CASSLARVRYGYTF